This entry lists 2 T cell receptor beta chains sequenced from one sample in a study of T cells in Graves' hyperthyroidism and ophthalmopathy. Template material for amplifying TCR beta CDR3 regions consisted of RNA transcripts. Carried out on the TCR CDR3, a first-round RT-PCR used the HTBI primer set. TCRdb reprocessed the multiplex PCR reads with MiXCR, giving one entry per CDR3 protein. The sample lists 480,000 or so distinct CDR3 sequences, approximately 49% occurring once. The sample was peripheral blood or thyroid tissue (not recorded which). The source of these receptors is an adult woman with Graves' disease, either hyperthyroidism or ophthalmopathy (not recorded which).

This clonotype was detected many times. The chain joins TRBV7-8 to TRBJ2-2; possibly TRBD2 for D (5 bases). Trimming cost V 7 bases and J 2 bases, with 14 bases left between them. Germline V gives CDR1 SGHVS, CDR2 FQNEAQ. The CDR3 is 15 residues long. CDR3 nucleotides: TGTGCCAGCAATGGCGGGCGAGCTAACACCGGGGAGCTGTTTTTT. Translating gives CASNGGRANTGELFF. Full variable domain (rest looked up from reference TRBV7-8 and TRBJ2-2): GAGVSQSPRYKVAKRGQDVALRCDPISGHVSLFWYQQALGQGPEFLTYFQNEAQLDKSGLPSDRFFAERPEGSVSTLKIQRTQQEDSAVYLCASNGGRANTGELFFGEGSRLTVL.

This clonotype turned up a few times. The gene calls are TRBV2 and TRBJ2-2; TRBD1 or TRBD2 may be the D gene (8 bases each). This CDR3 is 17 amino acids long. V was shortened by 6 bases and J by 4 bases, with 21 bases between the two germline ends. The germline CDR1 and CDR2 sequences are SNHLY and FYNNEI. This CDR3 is CASSLSGRQGSTGELFF. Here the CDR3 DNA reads TGTGCCAGCAGCCTAAGCGGGAGACAGGGGAGCACCGGGGAGCTGTTTTTT.